Presented here are 30 T cell receptor beta chains from one specimen sequenced in a study of T cell responses to AZD1222 COVID-19 vaccine. Produced via immunoSEQ multiplex PCR; TCRdb's table is partial and in-frame only. The sample includes 120,000 or so clones, approximately 88% of them seen just once. The specimen was peripheral blood, collected on day 0 of AZD1222 vaccination. The receptors stem from an adult in good health.

The chain is built from TRBV28 and TRBJ1-6; tentative D call: TRBD1 (5 bases). The V end lost 4 bases, the J end lost 7 bases, and 23 bases lay between the germline ends. The germline V gene has CDR1 MDHEN and CDR2 SYDVKM. This CDR3 contains 18 residues. Here the CDR3 DNA reads TGTGCCAGCAGTTCCGGACTCAGGGTGGGGTTAAGGAATTCACCCCTCCACTTT. Its translation: CASSSGLRVGLRNSPLHF. Drawing the rest from reference TRBV28 and TRBJ1-6, the complete variable domain is DVKVTQSSRYLVKRTGEKVFLECVQDMDHENMFWYRQDPGLGLRLIYFSYDVKMKEKGDIPEGYSVSREKKERFSLILESASTNQTSMYLCASSSGLRVGLRNSPLHFGNGTRLTVT.

This chain joins TRBV5-4 and TRBJ1-3, with no clear D. Trimming took 6 bases from V and 4 from J, leaving 11 bases between them. The CDR3 is 13 amino acids. The germline CDR1 and CDR2 sequences are SGHNT and YYREEE (reference sequence). The CDR3 coding sequence is TGTGCCAGCACCCCCCTGGGCGGAAACACCATATATTTT. It yields the protein CASTPLGGNTIYF.

The chain recombines TRBV19 with TRBJ1-1; no reliable D call. The CDR3 is 13 residues long. The germline CDR1 and CDR2 sequences are LNHDA and SQIVND (reference sequence). V shed 7 bases and J shed 1 base, with 10 bases lying between them. CDR3 residues: CASTNQKNTEAFF. The CDR3 bases are TGTGCCAGTACCAATCAGAAGAACACTGAAGCTTTCTTT.

J is TRBJ1-1 and V is TRBV11-2; D is unclear. CDR1 SGHAT and CDR2 FQNNGV come from the germline V gene. The V and J ends lost 5 bases and 10 bases respectively, with 11 bases between them. CDR3 length: 11 amino acids. The CDR3 DNA follows: TGTGCCAGCAGCGAACATGGCGGAGCTTTCTTT. Amino acid sequence: CASSEHGGAFF.

V usage is TRBV13 and J usage is TRBJ1-3, with TRBD1 as a possible D gene (5 bases). Deletions cut 4 bases from V and 2 bases from J, with 18 bases between. The CDR3 covers 17 residues. Germline lookup yields CDR1 PRHDT and CDR2 FYEKMQ (reference sequence). The CDR3 here is CASSSSEFGTPGNTIYF. The CDR3 nucleotides read TGTGCCAGCAGCTCCTCAGAATTTGGGACCCCTGGAAACACCATATATTTT. Supplemented by reference TRBV13 and TRBJ1-3, the full variable domain reads AAGVIQSPRHLIKEKRETATLKCYPIPRHDTVYWYQQGPGQDPQFLISFYEKMQSDKGSIPDRFSAQQFSDYHSELNMSSLELGDSALYFCASSSSEFGTPGNTIYFGEGSWLTVV.

This chain uses TRBV19 with TRBJ1-1; D remains unclear. Germline loops: CDR1 LNHDA, CDR2 SQIVND (reference sequence). This CDR3 is built from 14 residues. Trimming cost V 4 bases and J 0 bases, with 9 bases left between them. CDR3 residues: CASSKRALNTEAFF. The CDR3 region has the DNA TGTGCCAGTAGTAAGCGGGCGCTGAACACTGAAGCTTTCTTT.

The chain combines TRBV2 with TRBJ1-5; D call uncertain. The V gene's germline CDR1 is SNHLY and CDR2 FYNNEI. CDR3 length: 15 residues. Trimming took 3 bases from V and 3 from J, leaving 12 bases between them. In nucleotides, the CDR3 is TGTGCCAGCAGTGAGGGGATGGGCGTCAATCAGCCCCAGCATTTT. It translates to CASSEGMGVNQPQHF.

The chain carries TRBV3-1 (or the pseudogene TRBV3-2) and TRBJ2-7; a possible D gene is TRBD1 (5 bases). Per germline, CDR1 LGHDT and CDR2 YNNKEL (reference sequence). The CDR3 is 14 residues long. The ends were cut back, 3 bases at V and 4 bases at J, with 13 bases in the middle. In nucleotides, the CDR3 is TGTGCCAGCAGCCATGGCCAGGGCCTATACGAGCAGTACTTC. It yields the protein CASSHGQGLYEQYF.

CDR3 in amino acids: CASSLSSGAGQPQHF. As DNA, the CDR3 is TGCGCCAGCAGCTTATCTTCAGGGGCTGGTCAGCCCCAGCATTTT. The chain is built from TRBV5-1 and TRBJ1-5; D might be TRBD1 (6 bases). This CDR3 contains 15 residues. V dropped 2 bases and J dropped 6 bases, with 15 bases sitting between them. Per germline, CDR1 SGHRS and CDR2 YFSETQ.

The chain is built from TRBV28 and TRBJ1-1; 9 nucleotides match TRBD1. Per the germline V gene, CDR1 is MDHEN and CDR2 is SYDVKM. CDR3 length equals 14 residues. The J segment lost 11 bases and the V segment lost 4 bases, leaving 11 bases of the junction unmatched. CDR3 nucleotide sequence: TGTGCCAGCAGTTCCTACCTTGACAGGGGGACGGCTTTCTTT. Translated: CASSSYLDRGTAFF.

The rearrangement joins TRBV5-1 to TRBJ2-7; TRBD2 aligns across 9 bases. Germline values: CDR1 SGHRS, CDR2 YFSETQ. The CDR3 loop spans 13 amino acids. Trimming removed 4 bases from V and 7 bases from J; junction bases left unmatched: 6. In DNA, the CDR3 is TGCGCCAGCAGCCCCGGACTAGCGAGGGAGCAGTACTTC. Its translation is CASSPGLAREQYF.

The V call is TRBV6-2 or TRBV6-3, the J call TRBJ2-4, with 11 bases identical to TRBD1. In germline, CDR1 is MNHEY, CDR2 SVGEGT. V lost 5 bases to trimming and J lost 8 bases; unmatched junction nucleotides: 8. The CDR3 is 15 residues long. The CDR3 bases are TGTGCCAGCAGTGCGGACAGGGGGCGGTTCGACATTCAGTACTTC. Residues: CASSADRGRFDIQYF.

The V and J genes are TRBV3-1 (or the pseudogene TRBV3-2) and TRBJ2-2; 14 nucleotides agree with TRBD2. Germline lookup yields CDR1 LGHDT and CDR2 YNNKEL (reference sequence). V lost 0 bases to trimming and J lost 4 bases; unmatched junction nucleotides: 4. CDR3 size: 18 residues. Written as DNA, the CDR3 is TGTGCCAGCAGCCAAGATTTCGGACTAGCGGGAGGCACCGGGGAGCTGTTTTTT. Its protein product is CASSQDFGLAGGTGELFF.

The chain employs TRBV20-1 and TRBJ1-1, with unresolved D. Germline V gene data show CDR1 as DFQATT and CDR2 as SNEGSKA (reference sequence). This CDR3 is 11 amino acids long. V dropped 3 bases and J dropped 4 bases, with 6 bases sitting between them. CDR3 amino acids: CSASSSTEAFF. CDR3 nucleotides: TGCAGTGCTAGTTCAAGCACTGAAGCTTTCTTT.

This chain connects TRBV5-1 to TRBJ2-3; TRBD2 matches at 10 bases. This CDR3 contains 20 residues. After removal of 4 bases from V and 2 bases from J, the junction contained 19 bases not matched to a gene. The germline gives CDR1 SGHRS, CDR2 YFSETQ. This chain's CDR3 is CASSPGWVRELAGDTDTQYF. The CDR3 bases are TGCGCCAGCAGCCCGGGGTGGGTCCGCGAGCTAGCGGGGGACACAGATACGCAGTATTTT.

This clone was seen just once. The chain has TRBV18 and TRBJ2-7; D remains unclear. The CDR3 is made up of 15 amino acids. Germline assignment: CDR1 KGHSH and CDR2 LQKENI. The V and J ends lost 2 bases and 0 bases respectively, with 11 bases between them. The CDR3 bases are TGTGCCAGCTCACCAACAGAGAACTTCTCCTACGAGCAGTACTTC. Protein sequence: CASSPTENFSYEQYF. Filled out from reference TRBV18 and TRBJ2-7, the complete variable domain reads NAGVMQNPRHLVRRRGQEARLRCSPMKGHSHVYWYRQLPEEGLKFMVYLQKENIIDESGMPKERFSAEFPKEGPSILRIQQVVRGDSAAYFCASSPTENFSYEQYFGPGTRLTVT.

The chain has TRBV29-1 and TRBJ1-1; D uncertain. V was pared by 4 bases and J by 8 bases, with 14 bases between. The V gene's germline CDR1 is SQVTM and CDR2 ANQGSEA. The CDR3 has 12 amino acids. The CDR3 is CSVGLGTYEAFF. CDR3 DNA: TGCAGCGTTGGACTCGGCACCTACGAAGCTTTCTTT. Together with reference TRBV29-1 and TRBJ1-1, the CDR3 gives the full variable domain: SAVISQKPSRDICQRGTSLTIQCQVDSQVTMMFWYRQQPGQSLTLIATANQGSEATYESGFVIDKFPISRPNLTFSTLTVSNMSPEDSSIYLCSVGLGTYEAFFGQGTRLTVV.

The rearrangement uses TRBV5-1 and TRBJ1-1; D gene ambiguous. This CDR3 is 13 amino acids long. The V gene lost 1 base and the J gene lost 1 base, with 5 bases spanning the gap. Germline V lookup: CDR1 SGHRS, CDR2 YFSETQ. The CDR3 bases are TGCGCCAGCAGCTTGATGGGGAACACTGAAGCTTTCTTT. Translation gives CASSLMGNTEAFF.

This clone has only one observation. The gene calls are TRBV24-1 and TRBJ2-7; D possibly corresponds to TRBD2 (5 bases). The length of the CDR3 is 14 residues. Trimming took off 3 bases at V and 5 bases at J, with 13 bases between the two ends. Germline CDR1 is KGHDR and CDR2 is SFDVKD. The CDR3 here is CATSDAGGRDEQYF. The CDR3 nucleotides are TGTGCCACCAGTGATGCGGGTGGAAGGGACGAGCAGTACTTC.

This clone was picked up one time. V and J are TRBV19 and TRBJ1-5; 12 bases agree with TRBD1. The CDR3 is made up of 15 amino acids. The germline gives CDR1 LNHDA, CDR2 SQIVND (reference sequence). With V trimmed by 7 bases and J by 7 bases, 8 bases remained unmatched. CDR3 protein: CASMAGQGARQPQHF. CDR3 sequence (DNA): TGTGCCAGTATGGCGGGACAGGGGGCAAGGCAGCCCCAGCATTTT.

The chain uses TRBV5-6 and TRBJ2-7, with 10 bases identical to TRBD1. Germline-derived CDR1 and CDR2 are SGHDT and YYEEEE. The CDR3 totals 15 residues. The ends lost 1 base at V and 5 bases at J; junction bases unmatched: 6. The DNA for the CDR3 is TGTGCCAGCAGCTTGTCCGGACAGGGGGAGGACGAGCAGTACTTC. Translated: CASSLSGQGEDEQYF. Drawing the rest from reference TRBV5-6 and TRBJ2-7, the complete variable domain is DAGVTQSPTHLIKTRGQQVTLRCSPKSGHDTVSWYQQALGQGPQFIFQYYEEEERQRGNFPDRFSGHQFPNYSSELNVNALLLGDSALYLCASSLSGQGEDEQYFGPGTRLTVT.

The chain employs TRBV6-5 and TRBJ2-7, with a tentative D call TRBD2 (5 bases). This CDR3 contains 14 residues. The germline V and J ends were trimmed by 5 bases and 3 bases, with 14 bases remaining between them. Germline loops: CDR1 MNHEY, CDR2 SVGAGI. The CDR3 sequence: CASSQPPGYYEQYF. CDR3 DNA sequence: TGTGCCAGCAGTCAACCCCCGGGGTACTACGAGCAGTACTTC.

This clone was observed once. V and J are TRBV6-6 and TRBJ2-7; D is ambiguous. V was pared by 6 bases and J by 3 bases, with 9 bases between. This CDR3 has 12 amino acids. The V gene's germline CDR1 is MNHNY and CDR2 SVGAGI (reference sequence). As DNA, the CDR3 is TGTGCCAGCAGAACAGACAACTACGAGCAGTACTTC. This encodes CASRTDNYEQYF.

The chain links TRBV27 to TRBJ1-3; 8 positions agree with TRBD1. In germline, CDR1 is MNHEY, CDR2 SMNVEV (reference sequence). The CDR3 has 13 amino acids. V dropped 6 bases and J dropped 4; count of bases not matched to a gene: 2. The chain's CDR3 is CASSAGGGNTIYF. In DNA, the CDR3 is TGTGCCAGCAGCGCAGGGGGCGGAAACACCATATATTTT.

The chain recombines TRBV10-1 with TRBJ2-1; either TRBD1 or TRBD2 may fit D (5 bases each). The CDR3 sequence is 16 residues long. CDR1 is WNHNN, CDR2 SYGVQD, per germline (reference sequence). The ends were cut back, 6 bases at V and 8 bases at J, with 23 bases in the middle. For the CDR3, the DNA is TGCGCCAGCAGGACAGAACCGGGACCCTCTTCCCATGAGCAGTTCTTC. It translates to CASRTEPGPSSHEQFF.

The sample holds one count of this clone. As DNA, the CDR3 is TGCGCCAGCAGCCAAGAAGGGCAGGGGAGGATACGCACCTTC. Its translation: CASSQEGQGRIRTF. The chain recombines TRBV4-1 with TRBJ1-2; tentatively, D is TRBD1 (6 bases). The CDR3 length is 14 residues. Germline CDR1 MGHRA, CDR2 YSYEKL. Deletions cut 0 bases from V and 13 bases from J, with 18 bases between.

This chain uses TRBV28 with TRBJ2-2, with D unclear. Germline CDR1 is MDHEN and CDR2 is SYDVKM. Trimming cost V 2 bases and J 2 bases, with 6 bases left between them. This CDR3 has 14 amino acids. CDR3 in amino acids: CASSLGPNTGELFF. In nucleotides, the CDR3 is TGTGCCAGCAGTTTAGGTCCTAACACCGGGGAGCTGTTTTTT.

This sequence joins TRBV12-5 and TRBJ1-4; weak D call: TRBD1 (6 bases). This CDR3 region has 14 residues. V lost 1 base and J 7 bases, leaving 10 bases between the germline ends. Germline-derived CDR1 and CDR2 are LGHNT and FRNRAP. The CDR3 is CASGLGGASEKLFF. In DNA, the CDR3 is TGTGCTAGTGGTTTGGGGGGGGCGAGTGAAAAACTGTTTTTT.

The CDR3 bases are TGCAGCGTTGACCTTGGCCGGGACACCTCCACTGAAGCTTTCTTT. Residues: CSVDLGRDTSTEAFF. The chain couples TRBV29-1 to TRBJ1-1; TRBD1 might be the D (6 bases). CDR3 length: 15 residues. Germline CDR1 SQVTM, CDR2 ANQGSEA. V lost 3 bases and J lost 4, with 18 bases in between.

The chain joins TRBV6-5 to TRBJ2-5, with 7 nucleotides matching TRBD2. After removal of 5 bases from V and 10 bases from J, the junction contained 4 bases not matched to a gene. Germline V gene lookup returns CDR1 MNHEY and CDR2 SVGAGI. The CDR3 runs to 11 residues. The DNA of the CDR3 is TGTGCCAGCAGTCAAACGGGAGGCCAGTACTTC. As protein: CASSQTGGQYF.